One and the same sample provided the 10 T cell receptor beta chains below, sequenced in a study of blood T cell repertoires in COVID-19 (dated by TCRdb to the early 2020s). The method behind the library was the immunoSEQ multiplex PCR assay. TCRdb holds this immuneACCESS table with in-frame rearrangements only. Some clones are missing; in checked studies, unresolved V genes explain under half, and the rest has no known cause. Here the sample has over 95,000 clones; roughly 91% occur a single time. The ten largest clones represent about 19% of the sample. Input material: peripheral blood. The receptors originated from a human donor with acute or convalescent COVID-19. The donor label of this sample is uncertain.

The CDR3 is CATSEPPRQFF. The CDR3 nucleotides read TGTGCCACCAGTGAGCCCCCGCGCCAGTTCTTC. V is TRBV24-1 and J is TRBJ2-1; D remains unclear. CDR3 length: 11 residues. Germline values: CDR1 KGHDR, CDR2 SFDVKD. V lost 4 bases and J 13 bases, leaving 10 bases between the germline ends.

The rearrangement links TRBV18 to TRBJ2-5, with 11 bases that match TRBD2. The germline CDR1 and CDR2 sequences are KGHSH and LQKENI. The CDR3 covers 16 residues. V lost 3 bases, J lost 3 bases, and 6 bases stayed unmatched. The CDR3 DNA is TGTGCCAGCTCACCCCCGGGACTAGCGGAAAAAGAGACCCAGTACTTC. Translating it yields CASSPPGLAEKETQYF.

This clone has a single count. CDR3 loop: CASRDSFLIGKLFF. The CDR3, as DNA: TGTGCCAGCAGGGACAGTTTTTTAATAGGAAAACTGTTTTTT. This rearrangement joins TRBV28 to TRBJ1-4; D is possibly TRBD1 (6 bases). The CDR3 runs 14 residues. V lost 6 bases and J lost 10, with 18 bases in between. Germline CDR1 MDHEN, CDR2 SYDVKM.

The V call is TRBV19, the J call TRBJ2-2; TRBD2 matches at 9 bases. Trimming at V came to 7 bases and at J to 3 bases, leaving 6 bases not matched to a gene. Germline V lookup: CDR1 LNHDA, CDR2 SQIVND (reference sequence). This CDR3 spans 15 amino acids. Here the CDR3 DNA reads TGTGCCAGTATGGGGACTAGCCTCTACACCGGGGAGCTGTTTTTT. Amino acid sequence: CASMGTSLYTGELFF.

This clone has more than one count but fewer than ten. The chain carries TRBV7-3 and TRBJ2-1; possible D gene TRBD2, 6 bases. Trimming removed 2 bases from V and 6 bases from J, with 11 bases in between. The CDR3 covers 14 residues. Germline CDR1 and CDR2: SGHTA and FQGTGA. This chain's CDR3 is CASSLSAGGNEQFF. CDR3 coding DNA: TGTGCCAGCAGCTTATCAGCGGGTGGCAATGAGCAGTTCTTC. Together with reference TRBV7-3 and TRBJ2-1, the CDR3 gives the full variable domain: GAGVSQTPSNKVTEKGKYVELRCDPISGHTALYWYRQSLGQGPEFLIYFQGTGAADDSGLPNDRFFAVRPEGSVSTLKIQRTERGDSAVYLCASSLSAGGNEQFFGPGTRLTVL.

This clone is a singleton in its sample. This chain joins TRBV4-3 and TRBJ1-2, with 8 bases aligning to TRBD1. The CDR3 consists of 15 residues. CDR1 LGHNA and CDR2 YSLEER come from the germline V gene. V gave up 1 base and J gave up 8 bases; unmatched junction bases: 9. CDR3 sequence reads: CASSQAGTGSLGYTF. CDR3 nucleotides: TGCGCCAGCAGCCAAGCGGGGACAGGTTCTTTGGGCTACACCTTC.

CDR3 in amino acids: CASSFTGTTEAFF. For the CDR3, the DNA is TGCGCCAGCAGCTTTACAGGGACCACTGAAGCTTTCTTT. The chain recombines TRBV5-1 with TRBJ1-1, with D possibly TRBD1 on 6 matching bases. The CDR3 totals 13 residues. Germline V gene sequence: CDR1 SGHRS, CDR2 YFSETQ. The ends were cut back, 2 bases at V and 4 bases at J, with 9 bases in the middle.

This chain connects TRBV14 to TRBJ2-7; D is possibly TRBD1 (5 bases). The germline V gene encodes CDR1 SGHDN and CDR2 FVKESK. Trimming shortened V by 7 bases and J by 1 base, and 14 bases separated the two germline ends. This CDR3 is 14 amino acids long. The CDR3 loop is CASNKGPGSYEQYF. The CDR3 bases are TGTGCCAGCAACAAGGGTCCAGGGTCCTACGAGCAGTACTTC.

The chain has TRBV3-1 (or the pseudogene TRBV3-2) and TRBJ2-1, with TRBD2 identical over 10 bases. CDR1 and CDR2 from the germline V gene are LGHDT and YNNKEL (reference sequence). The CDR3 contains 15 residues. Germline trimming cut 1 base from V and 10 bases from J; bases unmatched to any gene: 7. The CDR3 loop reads CASSQGSAGGREQFF. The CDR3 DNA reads TGTGCCAGCAGCCAAGGCTCAGCGGGGGGGCGAGAGCAGTTCTTC.

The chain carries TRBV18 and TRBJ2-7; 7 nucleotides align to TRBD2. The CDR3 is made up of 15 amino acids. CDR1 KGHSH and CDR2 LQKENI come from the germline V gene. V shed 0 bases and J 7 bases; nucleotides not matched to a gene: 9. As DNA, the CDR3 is TGTGCCAGCTCACCACCTCTTGCGGGAGCTCGTGAGCAGTACTTC. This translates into CASSPPLAGAREQYF.